Shown below are 3 T cell receptor beta chains from a single sample sequenced in a study of identical twins. One entry per CDR3 protein, called by TCRdb with MiXCR from the 5' RACE reads. The sample shows about 810,000 distinct CDR3 sequences, about 12% of them seen only once. A further study also used this sample, focusing on yellow fever vaccine responses in identical twins.

Input material: PBMCs. The receptors derive from a woman aged 18 to 35 in good health.

The chain recombines TRBV12-3 or TRBV12-4 with TRBJ2-4; D perhaps matches TRBD2 (6 bases). V shed 3 bases and J shed 9 bases, with 18 bases lying between them. This CDR3 has 15 amino acids. The CDR3 region is CASSFWGTQAGIQYF. DNA of the CDR3: TGTGCCAGCAGTTTTTGGGGGACCCAAGCGGGCATTCAGTACTTC.

This clonotype was found many times. The chain joins TRBV15 to TRBJ2-2; D might be TRBD1 (5 bases). CDR1 is LNHNV and CDR2 is YYDKDF in the germline V gene (reference sequence). Trimming removed 8 bases from V and 5 bases from J, with 15 bases in between. The CDR3 length is 14 residues. CDR3 bases: TGTGCCACCCGTGGCGACAGAATGACCGGGGAGCTGTTTTTT. It specifies CATRGDRMTGELFF.

This clonotype has ten or more counts. V usage is TRBV25-1 and J usage is TRBJ2-2, with D possibly matching TRBD1 (6 bases). Germline V gene lookup returns CDR1 MGHDK and CDR2 SYGVNS. Between the trimmed V and J ends, which lost 2 bases and 13 bases, there was a span of 17 bases. The CDR3 runs 14 residues. The CDR3 coding sequence is TGTGCCAGCAGTGAAGCCAGGGGACATACTTCGCTGTTTTTT. This sequence encodes CASSEARGHTSLFF.